This T cell receptor beta chain was recovered during a study of T cell responses to AZD1222 COVID-19 vaccine. Germline CDR1 reads MNHEY; CDR2 reads SVGAGI. V was trimmed by 0 bases and J by 4 bases, leaving 13 bases between them. The CDR3 totals 16 residues. A note on this clone: No antigen is known for it.

Broader study findings: Unmutated variant regions reportedly attract nearly half of all spike-specific TCRs. Seropositive AZD1222 recipients at baseline numbered only 5 or 6.

Repertoires were generated with immunoSEQ multiplex PCR, while TCRdb's copy carries only in-frame clones and drops some. The sample carries more than 100,000 clones, about 90% recorded once. The sample in question was peripheral blood, obtained 28 days after the second AZD1222 dose. The TCR was taken from an adult who received the AZD1222 COVID-19 vaccine. This sequence joins TRBV6-5 and TRBJ1-3, with a weak D call TRBD1 (6 bases). The DNA for the CDR3 is TGTGCCAGCAGTTACTCGGGGGCCCTACCGGGAAACACCATATATTTT. Protein sequence: CASSYSGALPGNTIYF.